The 19 T cell receptor beta chains presented below share a single source sample, sequenced in a study of blood T cell repertoires in COVID-19. Using immunoSEQ multiplex PCR, the repertoire was profiled, and TCRdb retains in-frame clones only, with some absent. The sample carries around 190,000 clones, about four fifths recorded once. Input material: peripheral blood. The receptors here all came from a woman between 35 and 50 years old with COVID-19, enrolled during active disease.

V usage is TRBV6-5 and J usage is TRBJ1-1, with D tentatively TRBD1 (5 bases). This CDR3 is built from 13 residues. Germline assignment: CDR1 MNHEY and CDR2 SVGAGI. Trimming stripped 3 bases from V and 4 bases from J, with 9 bases between. The CDR3 spells CASSYQGSTEAFF. CDR3 DNA sequence: TGTGCCAGCAGTTATCAGGGATCCACTGAAGCTTTCTTT.

This chain joins TRBV6-5 and TRBJ2-2, with D maybe TRBD2 (5 bases). CDR3 length: 14 residues. The V end lost 6 bases, the J end lost 4 bases, and 12 bases lay between the germline ends. Germline loops: CDR1 MNHEY, CDR2 SVGAGI. The CDR3 loop is CASRTKAATGELFF. The CDR3 region has the DNA TGTGCCAGCAGGACGAAAGCGGCCACCGGGGAGCTGTTTTTT.

J is TRBJ1-2 and V is TRBV12-3 or TRBV12-4; TRBD1 might be the D (5 bases). This CDR3 has 12 amino acids. V dropped 3 bases and J dropped 7 bases, with 9 bases sitting between them. The chain's CDR3 is CASSLGGFGYTF. DNA for the CDR3: TGTGCCAGCAGTTTGGGGGGGTTTGGCTACACCTTC.

V usage is TRBV9 and J usage is TRBJ1-6; maybe TRBD1 (6 bases). Deletions cut 3 bases from V and 10 bases from J, with 17 bases between. The CDR3 totals 15 residues. Germline V CDR1 and CDR2: SGDLS, YYNGEE. The CDR3 protein is CASSGLPGGSSPLHF. The CDR3 coding sequence is TGTGCCAGCAGCGGCCTCCCGGGGGGCTCCTCACCCCTCCACTTT.

The rearrangement uses TRBV6-1 and TRBJ1-4; a possible D gene is TRBD1 (5 bases). V lost 3 bases and J lost 4, with 12 bases in between. This CDR3 spans 15 amino acids. Germline CDR1 and CDR2: MNHNS and SASEGT. The CDR3 region has the DNA TGTGCCAGCAGTGACACCTGGGGGGTTAATGAAAAACTGTTTTTT. Translation: CASSDTWGVNEKLFF.

The J gene is TRBJ1-2, the V gene TRBV6-5; D may be TRBD1 (6 bases). The V gene's germline CDR1 is MNHEY and CDR2 SVGAGI. This CDR3 region has 12 residues. The ends were cut back, 5 bases at V and 7 bases at J, with 11 bases in the middle. CDR3 loop: CASSPLRGGYTF. The DNA of the CDR3 is TGTGCCAGCAGTCCCCTCAGGGGTGGCTACACCTTC.

The chain is built from TRBV9 and TRBJ2-2, with a possible D match to TRBD1 (5 bases). The germline gives CDR1 SGDLS, CDR2 YYNGEE. This CDR3 spans 14 amino acids. The germline V and J ends were trimmed by 4 bases and 6 bases, with 13 bases remaining between them. The CDR3 reads CASSLTTVPGELFF. CDR3 coding DNA: TGTGCCAGCAGCCTAACGACAGTCCCCGGGGAGCTGTTTTTT.

This clone was detected only a few times. The DNA for the CDR3 is TGTGCAGCGGACAGGCCAGGGAGCAATCAGCCCCAGCATTTT. Amino acid sequence: CAADRPGSNQPQHF. The chain is built from TRBV7-9 and TRBJ1-5; 7 bases fit TRBD1. This CDR3 has 14 amino acids. Per germline, CDR1 SEHNR and CDR2 FQNEAQ (reference sequence).

This clone was observed a handful of times. This chain uses TRBV4-2 with TRBJ2-7; a weak D match, TRBD2 (7 bases). CDR1 and CDR2 (germline): LGHNA, YNFKEQ. V was trimmed by 1 base and J by 2 bases, leaving 12 bases between them. The CDR3 loop spans 15 amino acids. CDR3 amino acids: CASSQGRGRAYEQYF. In DNA, the CDR3 is TGTGCCAGCAGCCAAGGTAGGGGGAGGGCCTACGAGCAGTACTTC.

The chain uses TRBV12-3 or TRBV12-4 and TRBJ1-1; D remains unclear. V lost 3 bases to trimming and J lost 0 bases, with 5 bases between them. The CDR3 is 13 residues long. The CDR3 DNA reads as TGTGCCAGCAGTTTCACGGTGAACACTGAAGCTTTCTTT. This translates into CASSFTVNTEAFF.

The chain couples TRBV18 to TRBJ2-6; weak D call: TRBD1 (6 bases). V gave up 3 bases and J gave up 0 bases, with 12 bases separating them. The germline gives CDR1 KGHSH, CDR2 LQKENI. There are 17 residues in the CDR3. CDR3 bases: TGTGCCAGCTCACCTCCTCAGGGGCCCTCTGGGGCCAACGTCCTGACTTTC. This sequence encodes CASSPPQGPSGANVLTF.

The chain couples TRBV5-6 to TRBJ1-1; 8 bases match TRBD1. V lost 1 base, J lost 1 base, and 3 bases stayed unmatched. The CDR3 is made up of 15 amino acids. Germline CDR1 reads SGHDT; CDR2 reads YYEEEE. DNA for the CDR3: TGTGCCAGCAGCTTGTTAGGACAGGGGAACACTGAAGCTTTCTTT. The encoded protein is CASSLLGQGNTEAFF.

The rearrangement joins TRBV7-2 to TRBJ1-2, with 8 bases lining up with TRBD1. Germline CDR1 SGHTA, CDR2 FQGNSA. V lost 5 bases to trimming and J lost 8 bases; unmatched junction nucleotides: 13. The CDR3 runs 15 residues. The CDR3 DNA sequence: TGTGCCAGCAGCCCCTGGACAGGGCCAGTGGAGGGCTACACCTTC. Translated: CASSPWTGPVEGYTF.

The chain employs TRBV12-3 or TRBV12-4 and TRBJ2-1; 7 bases line up with TRBD2. The CDR3 covers 12 residues. J was trimmed by 6 bases and V by 8 bases; bases with no gene match: 4. CDR3 in DNA: TGTGCCAGCGGGGGGGGAATCAATGAGCAGTTCTTC. Protein product: CASGGGINEQFF.

Of note for this clone: Other DNA sequences in the sample encode the same CDR3. The chain employs TRBV29-1 and TRBJ1-1, with D maybe TRBD1 (5 bases). V was trimmed by 4 bases and J by 4 bases, leaving 10 bases between them. This CDR3 region has 12 residues. CDR1 and CDR2 (germline): SQVTM, ANQGSEA. The CDR3 spells CSVAGGSTEAFF. The CDR3 coding sequence is TGCAGCGTTGCGGGGGGTAGCACTGAAGCTTTCTTT.

V usage is TRBV29-1 and J usage is TRBJ2-1; perhaps TRBD1 as D (6 bases). Trimming shortened V by 6 bases and J by 6 bases, and 9 bases separated the two germline ends. CDR3 length: 11 amino acids. Per the germline V gene, CDR1 is SQVTM and CDR2 is ANQGSEA. The CDR3 sequence: CSVEQGNEQFF. The DNA of the CDR3 is TGCAGCGTGGAACAGGGCAATGAGCAGTTCTTC.

The chain combines TRBV27 with TRBJ1-3; 8 bases align to TRBD1. The V gene's germline CDR1 is MNHEY and CDR2 SMNVEV (reference sequence). The V and J ends lost 5 bases and 2 bases, in that order; junction bases with no gene match: 8. This CDR3 has 16 residues. CDR3 sequence reads: CASSPWTGLPGNTIYF. As DNA, the CDR3 is TGTGCCAGCAGTCCGTGGACAGGGCTTCCTGGAAACACCATATATTTT.

The V call is TRBV13, the J call TRBJ2-5; 9 bases are a match to TRBD1. V dropped 5 bases and J dropped 9; count of bases not matched to a gene: 4. CDR1 is PRHDT and CDR2 is FYEKMQ in the germline V gene (reference sequence). The CDR3 spans 12 residues. CDR3 amino acids: CASSTGQGSQYF. The CDR3 nucleotides read TGTGCCAGCAGCACGGGACAGGGCTCCCAGTACTTC. Variable domain in full (rest from reference TRBV13 and TRBJ2-5): AAGVIQSPRHLIKEKRETATLKCYPIPRHDTVYWYQQGPGQDPQFLISFYEKMQSDKGSIPDRFSAQQFSDYHSELNMSSLELGDSALYFCASSTGQGSQYFGPGTRLLVL.

The rearrangement joins TRBV7-9 to TRBJ1-5; 7 bases agree with TRBD1. The CDR3 has 15 residues. Trimming removed 5 bases from V and 2 bases from J; junction bases left unmatched: 6. Germline loops: CDR1 SEHNR, CDR2 FQNEAQ (reference sequence). CDR3 DNA: TGTGCCAGCAGCCCCCCCGGGACAGGCAATCAGCCCCAGCATTTT. Encoded protein: CASSPPGTGNQPQHF.